Each of the 29 T cell receptor beta chains below was sequenced from the same sample in a study of glioma-infiltrating T cells. Amplification of TCR alpha and beta CDR3 regions from RNA used iRepertoire nested multiplex PCR. MiXCR was run by TCRdb on the multiplex PCR reads, yielding one entry per CDR3 protein. Of approximately 400,000 distinct CDR3 sequences listed, around 45% were seen once; the top ten hold 12%. Sequencing input: glioma tissue, nonneoplastic brain tissue, or PBMCs (not recorded which). The receptors here all came from a human donor with low-grade glioma or glioblastoma, undergoing nonglioma brain surgery, or in good health (not recorded which).

This clonotype occurred a few times. This rearrangement joins TRBV12-3 or TRBV12-4 to TRBJ2-3; unclear D gene. This CDR3 region has 13 residues. Between the trimmed V and J ends, which lost 4 bases and 1 base, there was a span of 6 bases. CDR3 nucleotides: TGTGCCAGCAGTTATATAGGCACAGATACGCAGTATTTT. This codes for CASSYIGTDTQYF.

The chain joins TRBV7-3 to TRBJ2-7; D ambiguous. Germline CDR1 and CDR2: SGHTA and FQGTGA. With 2 bases removed from V and 7 bases from J, the gap between germline ends came to 12 bases. The CDR3 length is 13 residues. The CDR3 DNA is TGTGCCAGCAGCTTAGAGCGCAGAAAAGAGCAGTACTTC. It encodes CASSLERRKEQYF.

This clonotype has more than one count but fewer than ten. This sequence joins TRBV4-3 and TRBJ2-1; D might be TRBD2 (6 bases). V dropped 0 bases and J dropped 0 bases, with 15 bases sitting between them. The CDR3 totals 18 residues. Germline-derived CDR1 and CDR2 are LGHNA and YSLEER. The CDR3 DNA reads TGCGCCAGCAGCCAAGATTTGGGAAGCGGGTCCTCCTACAATGAGCAGTTCTTC. Protein: CASSQDLGSGSSYNEQFF.

To note about this clonotype: A much larger clone lies a single base off, so this may be a read error. This chain connects TRBV6-1 to TRBJ2-1; the D is unclear. Germline V gene sequence: CDR1 MNHNS, CDR2 SASEGT. V was pared by 8 bases and J by 0 bases, with 8 bases between. The CDR3 length is 13 residues. The CDR3 region is CASGHDSYNEQFF. CDR3 coding DNA: TGTGCCAGCGGCCACGACTCCTACAATGAGCAGTTCTTC.

Remarks on this clonotype: The conserved final phenylalanine or tryptophan is absent from the CDR3, which likely points to a read error. The genes are TRBV7-9 and TRBJ1-1; D remains unclear. V was pared by 1 base and J by 5 bases, with 14 bases between. Germline CDR1 is SEHNR and CDR2 is FQNEAQ (reference sequence). CDR3 size: 15 residues. The CDR3 here is CASSLEAVEQTEAFL. The CDR3 bases are TGTGCCAGCAGCTTAGAGGCAGTAGAACAGACTGAAGCTTTCTTA.

Comments on this clonotype: A much larger clone lies one base from this, so it may be a read error. The chain employs TRBV15 and TRBJ2-1; tentative D call: TRBD1 (6 bases). The CDR3 runs to 16 residues. V was pared by 0 bases and J by 8 bases, with 17 bases between. CDR1 is LNHNV and CDR2 is YYDKDF in the germline V gene (reference sequence). CDR3 sequence (DNA): TGTGCCACCAGCAGAGATGCTGGCACCAAGGGGGATGAGCAGTTCTTC. As protein: CATSRDAGTKGDEQFF.

The V and J genes are TRBV27 and TRBJ1-4; D not certain. This CDR3 region has 15 residues. Germline V lookup: CDR1 MNHEY, CDR2 SMNVEV (reference sequence). Trimming removed 6 bases at V and 0 bases at J, with 11 bases between. The DNA for the CDR3 is TGTGCCAGCAGAGCCCGGGGTGCAACTAATGAAAAACTGTTTTTT. Translation gives CASRARGATNEKLFF.

The genes are TRBV11-1 and TRBJ2-5; D is undetermined. From germline, CDR1 is SGHAT and CDR2 FQDESV (reference sequence). V was pared by 6 bases and J by 4 bases, with 15 bases between. The CDR3 consists of 14 residues. CDR3 residues: CASSFRHLRETQYF. CDR3 nucleotide sequence: TGTGCCAGCAGTTTCAGACACCTCAGAGAGACCCAGTACTTC.

The chain has TRBV11-3 and TRBJ2-7, with D hard to call. Trimming pared 11 bases from V and 6 bases from J, leaving 11 bases between. This CDR3 has 10 residues. Germline CDR1 is SGHNT and CDR2 is YENEEA. The CDR3 loop reads CAPTTVEQYF. Here the CDR3 DNA reads TGTGCCCCAACTACGGTCGAGCAGTACTTC.

The rearrangement links TRBV2 to TRBJ2-7; 8 bases align to TRBD1. The V gene's germline CDR1 is SNHLY and CDR2 FYNNEI. With V trimmed by 7 bases and J by 3 bases, 5 bases remained unmatched. This CDR3 is 13 amino acids long. Here the CDR3 DNA reads TGTGCCAGCACGGGACAGGTGAGCTACGAGCAGTACTTC. Amino acid sequence: CASTGQVSYEQYF.

The table lists this clonotype with a count of one. Compared with germline, one end of the junction differs, possibly owing to a read error. This rearrangement joins TRBV7-7 to TRBJ2-1; D is perhaps TRBD1 (6 bases). Germline CDR1 and CDR2: SSHAT and FNYEAQ (reference sequence). This CDR3 is 13 amino acids long. As DNA, the CDR3 is TGTGCTAGCAGCCCGGGACATCCGGCTGAGCAGTTCTTC. This translates into CASSPGHPAEQFF.

Remarks on this clonotype: The conserved phenylalanine or tryptophan is not found at the CDR3 terminus, so this likely reflects a read error. The V call is TRBV4-1, the J call TRBJ2-3, with D possibly TRBD1 on 5 matching bases. Trimming removed 4 bases at V and 4 bases at J, with 12 bases between. The CDR3 loop spans 14 amino acids. Germline-derived CDR1 and CDR2 are MGHRA and YSYEKL. This CDR3 is CASSPQGFADTQYY. CDR3 sequence (DNA): TGCGCCAGCAGCCCCCAGGGTTTCGCAGATACGCAGTATTAT.

This clonotype has only a few counts. This CDR3 is CASSLGRPPDTGELFF. In nucleotides, the CDR3 is TGTGCCAGCAGTTTAGGGCGACCCCCTGACACCGGGGAGCTGTTTTTT. The V gene is TRBV28, the J gene TRBJ2-2; D unclear. Germline CDR1 MDHEN, CDR2 SYDVKM. Trimming removed 2 bases from V and 3 bases from J, with 13 bases in between. This CDR3 has 16 amino acids.

The sample holds many counts of this clonotype. The chain links TRBV28 to TRBJ2-1; D may be TRBD1 (6 bases). The germline V gene encodes CDR1 MDHEN and CDR2 SYDVKM. V dropped 8 bases and J dropped 8 bases, with 16 bases sitting between them. This CDR3 is built from 13 residues. The CDR3 protein is CASSPEGVDEQFF. Here the CDR3 DNA reads TGTGCCAGCTCGCCCGAGGGGGTCGATGAGCAGTTCTTC.

This chain connects TRBV4-1 to TRBJ2-5; D might be TRBD1 (6 bases). Germline lookup yields CDR1 MGHRA and CDR2 YSYEKL. The V gene lost 1 base and the J gene lost 3 bases, with 9 bases spanning the gap. The CDR3 consists of 14 residues. The chain's CDR3 is CASSQVKGEETQYF. The DNA of the CDR3 is TGCGCCAGCAGCCAAGTGAAGGGGGAAGAGACCCAGTACTTC.

Concerning this clonotype itself: This may be a read error: a much more frequent sequence differs by one nucleotide. This sequence joins TRBV28 and TRBJ1-5; D gene unclear. The CDR3 consists of 15 residues. Trimming cost V 7 bases and J 7 bases, with 20 bases left between them. Germline V lookup: CDR1 MDHEN, CDR2 SYDVKM. This CDR3 is CASTPKASSRQPQHF. DNA for the CDR3: TGTGCCAGCACCCCTAAGGCGTCCAGCAGGCAGCCCCAGCATTTT.

The chain employs TRBV11-2 and TRBJ2-2, with D possibly being TRBD2 (5 bases). Trimming pared 4 bases from V and 4 bases from J, leaving 10 bases between. The CDR3 sequence is 14 residues long. CDR1 and CDR2 from the germline V gene are SGHAT and FQNNGV. In DNA form, the CDR3 reads TGTGCCAGCAGCTCCGGCGGGCCCACCGGGGAGCTGTTTTTT. This encodes CASSSGGPTGELFF.

A few counts support this clonotype. The J gene is TRBJ2-2, the V gene TRBV20-1; tentatively, D is TRBD1 or TRBD2 (5 bases each). CDR1 is DFQATT and CDR2 is SNEGSKA in the germline V gene (reference sequence). The CDR3 runs 13 residues. V shed 5 bases and J shed 8 bases, with 15 bases lying between them. CDR3: CSARDGPKGELFF. CDR3 nucleotide sequence: TGCAGTGCTCGGGACGGTCCAAAAGGGGAGCTGTTTTTT.

The chain couples TRBV11-3 to TRBJ2-1; the D is unclear. CDR3 length: 12 residues. Germline lookup yields CDR1 SGHNT and CDR2 YENEEA. Trimming left V 0 bases short and J 8 bases short, with 5 bases between. DNA of the CDR3: TGTGCCAGCAGCTTAGACGAGCATGAGCAGTTCTTC. Encoded protein: CASSLDEHEQFF.

The chain recombines TRBV6-4 with TRBJ2-2; D is possibly TRBD1 (5 bases). CDR1 and CDR2 from the germline V gene are MRHNA and SNTAGT. Trimming left V 3 bases short and J 9 bases short, with 11 bases between. CDR3 length: 13 residues. This CDR3 is CASSEDNSRELFF. The CDR3 DNA reads TGTGCCAGCAGTGAGGACAACTCCCGGGAGCTGTTTTTT.

The chain combines TRBV20-1 with TRBJ1-1; 7 nucleotides match TRBD1. The germline V gene has CDR1 DFQATT and CDR2 SNEGSKA (reference sequence). The CDR3 has 14 residues. J lost 5 bases, V lost 4 bases, and 10 bases had no gene match. The CDR3 sequence: CSATQSIQGTEAFF. CDR3 nucleotides: TGCAGTGCTACCCAGTCGATACAGGGGACTGAAGCTTTCTTT.

This clonotype was counted at least ten times. The chain links TRBV7-2 to TRBJ2-7; D may match TRBD1 or TRBD2 (5 bases each). CDR3 length equals 14 residues. The germline CDR1 and CDR2 sequences are SGHTA and FQGNSA. V was shortened by 7 bases and J by 2 bases, with 15 bases between the two germline ends. DNA of the CDR3: TGTGCCAGCACAGCCAGGGACCGAACCTACGAGCAGTACTTC. This sequence encodes CASTARDRTYEQYF. The whole variable domain, remainder taken from reference TRBV7-2 and TRBJ2-7, is GAGVSQSPSNKVTEKGKDVELRCDPISGHTALYWYRQSLGQGLEFLIYFQGNSAPDKSGLPSDRFSAERTGGSVSTLTIQRTQQEDSAVYLCASTARDRTYEQYFGPGTRLTVT.

The table lists this clonotype with a count of one. The rearrangement joins TRBV28 to TRBJ1-2, with a possible D match to TRBD1 (5 bases). Trimming stripped 3 bases from V and 0 bases from J, with 14 bases between. The CDR3 is 16 residues long. CDR1 and CDR2 from the germline V gene are MDHEN and SYDVKM. The DNA for the CDR3 is TGTGCCAGCAGTTTGGGGCGCAGGTACCCTAACTATGGCTACACCTTC. Its translation is CASSLGRRYPNYGYTF.

This clonotype was seen ten or more times. The rearrangement uses TRBV27 and TRBJ1-1; D possibly corresponds to TRBD1 (5 bases). Germline values: CDR1 MNHEY, CDR2 SMNVEV (reference sequence). The V and J ends lost 7 bases and 1 base respectively, with 13 bases between them. CDR3 length: 14 residues. CDR3 nucleotide sequence: TGTGCCAGCACCCTTGGCGGACAGAACACTGAAGCTTTCTTT. This translates into CASTLGGQNTEAFF.

This sequence joins TRBV5-4 and TRBJ2-7, with 7 bases fitting TRBD2. The CDR3 has 13 residues. The junction had 5 bases not matched to a gene; V was cut back by 5 bases and J by 3 bases. Germline V gene data show CDR1 as SGHNT and CDR2 as YYREEE (reference sequence). The CDR3 DNA is TGTGCCAGCAGAGGTACTAGCGACTACGAGCAGTACTTC. It translates to CASRGTSDYEQYF.

Remarks on this clonotype: A read error may explain this, as a much larger clone is one base away. The chain recombines TRBV27 with TRBJ2-7; 7 nucleotides align to TRBD1. CDR1 MNHEY and CDR2 SMNVEV come from the germline V gene (reference sequence). This CDR3 contains 14 residues. The CDR3 region has the DNA TGTGCCCGCAGTTATTACGGACAGGTCGACGAGCAGTACTTC. Residues: CARSYYGQVDEQYF.

This chain connects TRBV18 to TRBJ2-3; possibly TRBD1 for D (5 bases). Trimming cost V 2 bases and J 5 bases, with 14 bases left between them. Per germline, CDR1 KGHSH and CDR2 LQKENI. CDR3 length: 15 amino acids. The DNA of the CDR3 is TGTGCCAGCTCACCAAAGTCAGGGTTTGGAGATACGCAGTATTTT. Protein sequence: CASSPKSGFGDTQYF.

Here the CDR3 DNA reads TGTGCCAGCTACGGAACAGGTGTTTATGGCTACACCTTC. Translation gives CASYGTGVYGYTF. The chain combines TRBV18 with TRBJ1-2, with D tentatively TRBD1 (5 bases). Germline loops: CDR1 KGHSH, CDR2 LQKENI. The length of the CDR3 is 13 residues. V lost 7 bases and J 5 bases, leaving 14 bases between the germline ends.

There are many counts of this clonotype. The gene calls are TRBV6-1 and TRBJ2-1; possibly TRBD2 for D (6 bases). CDR3 length equals 12 residues. V lost 7 bases to trimming and J lost 4 bases, with 8 bases between them. CDR1 is MNHNS, CDR2 SASEGT, per germline. The CDR3 DNA sequence: TGTGCCAGCACTAGCGTGTACAATGAGCAGTTCTTC. This codes for CASTSVYNEQFF.